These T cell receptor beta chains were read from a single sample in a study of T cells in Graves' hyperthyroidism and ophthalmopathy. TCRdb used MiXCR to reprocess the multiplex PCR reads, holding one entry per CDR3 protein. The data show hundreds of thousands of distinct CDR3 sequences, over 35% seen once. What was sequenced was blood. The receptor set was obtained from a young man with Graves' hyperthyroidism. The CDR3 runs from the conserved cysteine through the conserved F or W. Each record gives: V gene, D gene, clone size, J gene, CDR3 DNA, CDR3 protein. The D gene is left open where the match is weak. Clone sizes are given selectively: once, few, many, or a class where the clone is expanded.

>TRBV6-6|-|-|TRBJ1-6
TGTGCCAGCAGCCTCGACCCTACAGGGTACGGTTCACCCCTCCACTTT
CASSLDPTGYGSPLHF
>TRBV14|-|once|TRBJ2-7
TGTGCCAGCAGCCAAGAAATATCGGGGGACGAGCAGTACTTC
CASSQEISGDEQYF
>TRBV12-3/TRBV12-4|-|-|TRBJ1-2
TGTGCCAGCTGTCCTGGGACGTCTTATGGCTACACCTTC
CASCPGTSYGYTF
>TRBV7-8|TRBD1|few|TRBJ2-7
TGTGCCAGCAGCCTATTTGGACAGGCCTACGAGCAGTACTTC
CASSLFGQAYEQYF
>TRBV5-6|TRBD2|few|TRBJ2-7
TGTGCCAGCAGGCCGCTAGCGGGAGTGGAGTACGAGCAGTACTTC
CASRPLAGVEYEQYF
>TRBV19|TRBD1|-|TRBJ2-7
TGTGCCAGTAGTATACGGCCGGGACAGGGCAGCTACGAGCAGTACTTC
CASSIRPGQGSYEQYF
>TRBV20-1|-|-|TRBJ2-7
TGCAGTGCTAGACCCTTCAAAGAGACAGGCCACGAGCAGTACTTC
CSARPFKETGHEQYF
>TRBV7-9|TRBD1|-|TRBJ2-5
TGTGCCAGCGGCTGGGGACAGGATTTGCAAGAGACCCAGTACTTC
CASGWGQDLQETQYF
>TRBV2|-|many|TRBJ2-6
TGTGCCAGCAGCGGGACTGGGGCCAACGTCCTGACTTTC
CASSGTGANVLTF
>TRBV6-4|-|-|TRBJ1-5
TGTGCCAGCAGTGGCACTCGGGGGTCCAATCAGCCCCAGCATTTT
CASSGTRGSNQPQHF
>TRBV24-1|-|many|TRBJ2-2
TGTGCCACCAGTGAAGGGACCGGGGAGCTGTTTTTT
CATSEGTGELFF
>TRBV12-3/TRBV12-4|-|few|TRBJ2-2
TGTGCCAGCACGCTTGGGCAGAACACCGGGGAGCTGTTTTTT
CASTLGQNTGELFF
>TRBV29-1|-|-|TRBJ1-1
TGCAGCTTGGCCACCGGCACTGAAGCTTTCTTT
CSLATGTEAFF
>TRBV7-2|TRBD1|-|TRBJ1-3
TGTGCCAGCAGCCTTAGGCCGGGGACAGGGGGCGTTAATACTGGAAACACCATATATTTT
CASSLRPGTGGVNTGNTIYF
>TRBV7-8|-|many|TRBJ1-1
TGTGCCAGCAGCTTCCCTGGGCGGACTGAAGCTTTCTTT
CASSFPGRTEAFF
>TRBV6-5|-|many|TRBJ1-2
TGTGCCAGCAGTGAGGACAGTCCCTTCTATGGCTACACCTTC
CASSEDSPFYGYTF
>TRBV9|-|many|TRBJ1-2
TGTGCCAGCAGCTCACCGGCGGGGAGCTATGGCTACACCTTC
CASSSPAGSYGYTF
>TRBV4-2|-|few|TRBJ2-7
TGTGCCAGCAGCCAAGGTTCTGTCTACGAGCAGTACTTC
CASSQGSVYEQYF
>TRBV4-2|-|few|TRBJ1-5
TGTGCCAGCAGCCTTGACGGCGGGGTGACTCAGCCCCAGCATTTT
CASSLDGGVTQPQHF
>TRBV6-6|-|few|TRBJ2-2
TGTGCCAGCAGTTACGGGGCAGGTCTCGGCACCGGGGAGCTGTTTTTT
CASSYGAGLGTGELFF
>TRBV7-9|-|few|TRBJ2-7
TGTGCCAGCAGCCAGCCAGGCTTAGCCCCGGACGAGCAGTACTTC
CASSQPGLAPDEQYF
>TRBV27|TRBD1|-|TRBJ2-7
TGTGCCAGCAGACAAGGACAGGGGCTCGAGCAGTACTTC
CASRQGQGLEQYF
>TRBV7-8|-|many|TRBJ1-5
TGTGCCAGCAGTCCAGGACGTCTTAGCAATCAGCCCCAGCATTTT
CASSPGRLSNQPQHF
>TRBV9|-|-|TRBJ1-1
TGTGCCAGCAGCAAGGGGGGTAGCACTGAAGCTTTCTTT
CASSKGGSTEAFF
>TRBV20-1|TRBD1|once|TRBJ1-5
TGCAGTGCTAGGGAGGCCGGGACAGGGGACCAGCCCCAGCATTTT
CSAREAGTGDQPQHF
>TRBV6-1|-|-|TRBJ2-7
TGTGCCAGCAGTGGCGGTGGGGAACAAGGGCAGTACTTC
CASSGGGEQGQYF
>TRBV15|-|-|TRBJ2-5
TGTGCCACCAGCCTCGGTGGGGAAGAGACCCAGTACTTC
CATSLGGEETQYF
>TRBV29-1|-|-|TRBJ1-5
TGCAGCGCCGAGGGGGGGTACGAGCATTTT
CSAEGGYEHF
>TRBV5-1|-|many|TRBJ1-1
TGTGCCAGCAGTTTGGACAGCGTGAACACTGAAGCTTTCTTT
CASSLDSVNTEAFF
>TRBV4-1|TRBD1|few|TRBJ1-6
TGCGCCAGCAGCCAGGACAGGGTTCGGTCACCCCTCCACTTT
CASSQDRVRSPLHF
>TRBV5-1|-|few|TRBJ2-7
TGCGCCAGCAGCGCCGACTTCTACGAGCAGTACTTC
CASSADFYEQYF
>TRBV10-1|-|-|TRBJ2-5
TGCGCCAGCTCAGGGCGAGTGCAAGAGACCCAGTACTTC
CASSGRVQETQYF
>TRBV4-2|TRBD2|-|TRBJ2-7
TGTGCCAGCAGCCAAGAGAGGCTAGCGGGGGCTGTCGAGCAGTACTTC
CASSQERLAGAVEQYF
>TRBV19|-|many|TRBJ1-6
TGTGCCAGTAGTATTACGGACGGGGCAGGGAAATCACCCCTCCACTTT
CASSITDGAGKSPLHF
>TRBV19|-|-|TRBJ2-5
TGTGCCAGTAGTATTGGATCGTACCAAGAGACCCAGTACTTC
CASSIGSYQETQYF